A single sample is the source of the 21 T cell receptor beta chains below, sequenced in a study of cytomegalovirus exposure and HLA in healthy donors. Researchers ran the PCR with 60 Vbeta and 13 Jbeta primers. Profiled with immunoSEQ multiplex PCR; TCRdb holds only in-frame clones, not every one. Of about 160,000 clones listed, around 83% are singletons. The sample was PBMCs. The source of these receptors is a man aged 45 to 65 in good health and CMV-seropositive.

CDR3: CASSPPGTVNTGELFF. The CDR3 coding sequence is TGTGCCAGCAGCCCGCCAGGGACAGTGAACACCGGGGAGCTGTTTTTT. The V gene is TRBV7-9, the J gene TRBJ2-2, with 7 bases lining up with TRBD1. Germline loops: CDR1 SEHNR, CDR2 FQNEAQ (reference sequence). The CDR3 is 16 residues long. Germline trimming cut 5 bases from V and 1 base from J; bases unmatched to any gene: 7.

The chain joins TRBV7-2 to TRBJ2-3; 9 bases agree with TRBD2. The CDR3 is 16 amino acids. In germline, CDR1 is SGHTA, CDR2 FQGNSA. V dropped 2 bases and J dropped 0; count of bases not matched to a gene: 3. The CDR3 DNA sequence: TGTGCCAGCAGCTTAACTAGCGGGTACAGCACAGATACGCAGTATTTT. Protein: CASSLTSGYSTDTQYF.

The chain joins TRBV7-9 to TRBJ1-6, with 8 nucleotides matching TRBD1. Per germline, CDR1 SEHNR and CDR2 FQNEAQ (reference sequence). V shed 6 bases, J shed 11 bases, and the junction held 12 bases outside the gene matches. This CDR3 contains 15 residues. This CDR3 is CASSLAGTGRPPLHF. The CDR3 bases are TGTGCCAGCAGTCTCGCCGGGACAGGTCGTCCACCCCTCCACTTT. The full variable domain, completed using reference TRBV7-9 and TRBJ1-6, is DTGVSQNPRHKITKRGQNVTFRCDPISEHNRLYWYRQTLGQGPEFLTYFQNEAQLEKSRLLSDRFSAERPKGSFSTLEIQRTEQGDSAMYLCASSLAGTGRPPLHFGNGTRLTVT.

V and J are TRBV15 and TRBJ2-7, with D possibly matching TRBD1 (5 bases). The germline CDR1 and CDR2 sequences are LNHNV and YYDKDF (reference sequence). The CDR3 length is 16 residues. The V end was cut by 5 bases, the J end by 4 bases, with 21 bases between. As DNA, the CDR3 is TGTGCCACCAGCCCGACTCCAGAGACAGTAAAGTACGAGCAGTACTTC. This gives the protein CATSPTPETVKYEQYF.

V and J are TRBV30 and TRBJ1-5; D perhaps matches TRBD1 (5 bases). Trimming removed 1 base at V and 3 bases at J, with 10 bases between. The CDR3 runs 14 residues. CDR1 GTSNPN and CDR2 SVGIG come from the germline V gene (reference sequence). The CDR3 here is CAWSGAGINQPQHF. Here the CDR3 DNA reads TGTGCCTGGAGTGGGGCAGGGATCAATCAGCCCCAGCATTTT.

The V gene is TRBV19, the J gene TRBJ2-1, with TRBD1 identical over 7 bases. Germline V gene data show CDR1 as LNHDA and CDR2 as SQIVND (reference sequence). J gave up 7 bases and V 0 bases, and 6 bases lay outside the gene matches. This CDR3 spans 15 amino acids. DNA of the CDR3: TGTGCCAGTAGTATAGAAGGACAGGTCCCTAATGAGCAGTTCTTC. The encoded protein is CASSIEGQVPNEQFF.

The count of this clone is one. V gene TRBV5-8 combines with J gene TRBJ1-5, with TRBD1 identical over 9 bases. This CDR3 has 16 residues. The V gene end was trimmed by 4 bases and the J gene end by 5 bases; junction bases not matched to a gene: 10. Germline V lookup: CDR1 SGHTS, CDR2 YDEGEE. The CDR3 DNA reads TGTGCCAGCAGCCCGGGGGACAGGGCTGCCTATCAGCCCCAGCATTTT. Residues: CASSPGDRAAYQPQHF.

The chain recombines TRBV7-9 with TRBJ1-5; 8 bases align to TRBD1. The CDR3 has 16 amino acids. The ends lost 5 bases at V and 4 bases at J; junction bases unmatched: 10. Germline V gene lookup returns CDR1 SEHNR and CDR2 FQNEAQ (reference sequence). The CDR3 reads CASSPGTGSLNQPQHF. CDR3 DNA sequence: TGTGCCAGCAGCCCAGGGACAGGAAGCTTGAATCAGCCCCAGCATTTT.

The rearrangement joins TRBV6-5 to TRBJ2-5, with no clear D. Per germline, CDR1 MNHEY and CDR2 SVGAGI. Trimming removed 0 bases at V and 4 bases at J, with 9 bases between. CDR3 size: 14 residues. The CDR3: CASSYSKESETQYF. The CDR3, as DNA: TGTGCCAGCAGTTACTCGAAGGAGTCAGAGACCCAGTACTTC.

This clone was counted a few times. This chain connects TRBV28 to TRBJ2-5; maybe TRBD2 (5 bases). CDR1 and CDR2 from the germline V gene are MDHEN and SYDVKM. The CDR3 is made up of 16 amino acids. The V end lost 1 base, the J end lost 2 bases, and 14 bases lay between the germline ends. Here the CDR3 DNA reads TGTGCCAGCAGTTTATTAAACCTCCGAGGGCAAGAGACCCAGTACTTC. It codes for CASSLLNLRGQETQYF.

This clone has more than one count but fewer than ten. The chain uses TRBV7-6 and TRBJ2-2; D perhaps matches TRBD1 (6 bases). Germline CDR1 SGHVS, CDR2 FNYEAQ. Trimming pared 5 bases from V and 0 bases from J, leaving 16 bases between. The CDR3 is 17 residues long. The CDR3 reads CASSPSAGTTNTGELFF. In nucleotides, the CDR3 is TGTGCCAGCAGCCCAAGTGCCGGGACAACGAACACCGGGGAGCTGTTTTTT.

The chain couples TRBV7-8 to TRBJ1-5, with a possible D match to TRBD1 (5 bases). Germline V gene data show CDR1 as SGHVS and CDR2 as FQNEAQ. This CDR3 has 13 amino acids. The CDR3 DNA reads as TGTGCAAGCGGCGGAGGGGGCAATCAGCCCCAGCATTTT. Translated: CASGGGGNQPQHF.

This clone has a handful of counts. The genes are TRBV6-6 and TRBJ2-3; D is uncertain. CDR1 and CDR2 from the germline V gene are MNHNY and SVGAGI (reference sequence). CDR3 length: 13 residues. Between the trimmed V and J ends, which lost 6 bases and 6 bases, there was a span of 13 bases. The CDR3 loop is CASSAPVSDTQYF. The CDR3 DNA follows: TGTGCCAGCAGCGCCCCGGTGTCGGATACGCAGTATTTT.

The rearrangement joins TRBV10-2 to TRBJ2-6; D uncertain. The V end lost 5 bases, the J end lost 1 base, and 3 bases lay between the germline ends. The germline CDR1 and CDR2 sequences are WSHSY and SAAADI. The CDR3 has 13 residues. The CDR3 sequence: CASSSSGANVLTF. The CDR3 nucleotides are TGCGCCAGCAGTTCGTCTGGGGCCAACGTCCTGACTTTC.

The chain has TRBV7-3 and TRBJ2-2; TRBD2 matches 8 bases. Trimming took 3 bases from V and 7 from J; bases not matched to a gene: 7. The CDR3 has 15 residues. The germline V gene has CDR1 SGHTA and CDR2 FQGTGA. The CDR3: CASSLTGGEHGELFF. The CDR3 nucleotides are TGTGCCAGCAGCTTGACGGGGGGGGAACACGGGGAGCTGTTTTTT.

V is TRBV7-2 and J is TRBJ2-1, with TRBD1 as a possible D gene (6 bases). The germline V gene encodes CDR1 SGHTA and CDR2 FQGNSA. The V end lost 5 bases, the J end lost 3 bases, and 14 bases lay between the germline ends. The CDR3 has 15 amino acids. CDR3 amino acids: CASSSTGTNYNEQFF. As DNA, the CDR3 is TGTGCCAGCAGCAGCACAGGGACCAACTACAATGAGCAGTTCTTC.

The chain links TRBV19 to TRBJ1-5; 7 bases agree with TRBD1. Germline trimming cut 8 bases from V and 2 bases from J; bases unmatched to any gene: 9. In germline, CDR1 is LNHDA, CDR2 SQIVND (reference sequence). The CDR3 length is 15 residues. CDR3: CASSLGTAGNQPQHF. CDR3 coding DNA: TGTGCCAGTTCTCTAGGGACAGCGGGCAATCAGCCCCAGCATTTT.

The V gene is TRBV27, the J gene TRBJ1-1, with D possibly matching TRBD1 (5 bases). The CDR3 runs to 15 residues. V lost 3 bases to trimming and J lost 1 base, with 12 bases between them. The germline CDR1 and CDR2 sequences are MNHEY and SMNVEV (reference sequence). The CDR3 region has the DNA TGTGCCAGCAGTTTTACAGGCTTGGGGAACACTGAAGCTTTCTTT. Its protein is CASSFTGLGNTEAFF.

This chain connects TRBV5-1 to TRBJ2-3; 13 nucleotides match TRBD2. CDR3 length equals 17 residues. V shed 4 bases, J shed 1 base, and the junction held 6 bases outside the gene matches. The germline V gene encodes CDR1 SGHRS and CDR2 YFSETQ. CDR3 sequence reads: CASSRTGTSGGTDTQYF. Here the CDR3 DNA reads TGCGCCAGCAGCAGAACCGGGACTAGCGGGGGCACAGATACGCAGTATTTT. Supplemented by reference TRBV5-1 and TRBJ2-3, the full variable domain reads KAGVTQTPRYLIKTRGQQVTLSCSPISGHRSVSWYQQTPGQGLQFLFEYFSETQRNKGNFPGRFSGRQFSNSRSEMNVSTLELGDSALYLCASSRTGTSGGTDTQYFGPGTRLTVL.

The DNA for the CDR3 is TGTGCCAGTAGTATAAGGACAGGGACTCAGCCCCAGCATTTT. Translating gives CASSIRTGTQPQHF. V usage is TRBV19 and J usage is TRBJ1-5; 8 nucleotides match TRBD1. Trimming cost V 2 bases and J 6 bases; bases outside gene matches: 3. Per the germline V gene, CDR1 is LNHDA and CDR2 is SQIVND (reference sequence). The CDR3 covers 14 residues.

This clone was recorded only once. The chain carries TRBV5-4 and TRBJ2-7; 8 bases are a match to TRBD2. This CDR3 spans 16 amino acids. From germline, CDR1 is SGHNT and CDR2 YYREEE (reference sequence). The V gene end was trimmed by 0 bases and the J gene end by 3 bases; junction bases not matched to a gene: 8. The CDR3 coding sequence is TGTGCCAGCAGCTTGGCTGCGGGGGGCCAGGGCTACGAGCAGTACTTC. It codes for CASSLAAGGQGYEQYF.